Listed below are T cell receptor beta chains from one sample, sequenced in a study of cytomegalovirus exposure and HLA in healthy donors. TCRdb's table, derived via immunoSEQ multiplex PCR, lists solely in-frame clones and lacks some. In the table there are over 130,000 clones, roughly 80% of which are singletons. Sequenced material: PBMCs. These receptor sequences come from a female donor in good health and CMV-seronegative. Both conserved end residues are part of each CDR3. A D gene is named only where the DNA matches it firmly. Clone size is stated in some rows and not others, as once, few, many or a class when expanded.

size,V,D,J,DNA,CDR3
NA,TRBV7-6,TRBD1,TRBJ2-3,TGTGCCAGCAGCTCCGGGACAGGGGCGGCAGATACGCAGTATTTT,CASSSGTGAADTQYF
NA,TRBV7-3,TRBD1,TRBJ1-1,TGTGCCAGCAGCCTAGGAGGGGGCTGGAACACTGAAGCTTTCTTT,CASSLGGGWNTEAFF
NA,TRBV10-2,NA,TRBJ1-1,TGCGCCAGCAGTGAGTCGGGTGGCGGGACTGAAGCTTTCTTT,CASSESGGGTEAFF
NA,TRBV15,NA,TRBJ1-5,TGTGCCACCAGCAGAGTGGGGAGGACACCTAGCAATCAGCCCCAGCATTTT,CATSRVGRTPSNQPQHF
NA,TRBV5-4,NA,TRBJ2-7,TGTGCCAGCAGCCCGTCAGGGAATGGCGAGCAGTACTTC,CASSPSGNGEQYF
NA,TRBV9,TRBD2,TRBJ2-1,TGTGCCAGCAGCGTAGGCGGGAGTTTCTACAATGAGCAGTTCTTC,CASSVGGSFYNEQFF
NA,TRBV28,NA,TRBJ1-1,TGTGCCAGCAGTTTAGCAGGGCACTTGAACACTGAAGCTTTCTTT,CASSLAGHLNTEAFF
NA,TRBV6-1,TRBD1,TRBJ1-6,TGTGCCAGCAGTGAAGGAGGGACAGCTAATTCACCCCTCCACTTT,CASSEGGTANSPLHF
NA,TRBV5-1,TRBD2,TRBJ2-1,TGCGCCAGCAGCTCCGGGACTAGCGGGAGCAATGAGCAGTTCTTC,CASSSGTSGSNEQFF
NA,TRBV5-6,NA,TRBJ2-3,TGTGCCAGCAGCCGCGAGCGGGTGGATACGCAGTATTTT,CASSRERVDTQYF
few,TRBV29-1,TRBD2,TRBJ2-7,TGCAGCGTTGAATTACGGTTGACTAGCGACCTTTACGAGCAGTACTTC,CSVELRLTSDLYEQYF
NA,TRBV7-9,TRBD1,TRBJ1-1,TGTGCCAGCAGTGACAGGGGGCAAACTGAAGCTTTCTTT,CASSDRGQTEAFF
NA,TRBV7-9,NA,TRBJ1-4,TGTGCCAGCAGCTTAATTCTTGAAAAACTGTTTTTT,CASSLILEKLFF
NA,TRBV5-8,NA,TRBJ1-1,TGTGCCAGCAGCTATGGTCGGGTACGGAACACTGAAGCTTTCTTT,CASSYGRVRNTEAFF
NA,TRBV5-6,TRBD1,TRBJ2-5,TGTGCCAGCAGCATGGGGACAGGGGTGAGGCAAGAGACCCAGTACTTC,CASSMGTGVRQETQYF
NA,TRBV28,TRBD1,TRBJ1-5,TGTGCCAGCAGGCAGGGGGCGAGCAATCAGCCCCAGCATTTT,CASRQGASNQPQHF
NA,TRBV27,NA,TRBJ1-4,TGTGCCAGCAGTCCGCTGGTGGGGCACCTGGAAAAACTGTTTTTT,CASSPLVGHLEKLFF
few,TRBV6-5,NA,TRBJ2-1,TGTGCCAGCAGTTACGAAGCGACCCTCAATGAGCAGTTCTTC,CASSYEATLNEQFF
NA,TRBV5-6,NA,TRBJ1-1,TGTGCCAGCAGCTTGCGTGCTTCACTTATGAACACTGAAGCTTTCTTT,CASSLRASLMNTEAFF
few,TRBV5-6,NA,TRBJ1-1,TGTGCCAGCAGCTTGGCGGGACTTATGAACACTGAAGCTTTCTTT,CASSLAGLMNTEAFF
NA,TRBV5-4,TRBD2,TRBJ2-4,TGTGCCAGCAGCTTGAAGGGGCGGGAGCAAAACATTCAGTACTTC,CASSLKGREQNIQYF
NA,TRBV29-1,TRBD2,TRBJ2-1,TGCAGCGGGGGGGGGAATGAGCAGTTCTTC,CSGGGNEQFF
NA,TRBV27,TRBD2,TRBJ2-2,TGTGCCAGCAGTTTAGTAGCGGGGACGGGCGGCACCGGGGAGCTGTTTTTT,CASSLVAGTGGTGELFF
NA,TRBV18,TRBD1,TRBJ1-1,TGTGCCAGCTCACCACAGACAGGGAACGCTGAAGCTTTCTTT,CASSPQTGNAEAFF